This T cell receptor beta chain was documented in a study of T cell repertoires in cytomegalovirus infection. Each CDR3 protein gets one entry after TCRdb re-called the reads with MiXCR. Here the sample spans about 830,000 distinct CDR3 sequences, about 31% being singletons. There are many counts of this clonotype. Its cognate antigen is unknown. This TCR was recovered from a human donor in good health (CMV status not recorded). Some clones in this sample may be carry-over from other donors' samples. This specimen consisted of cultured CD8+ T cells from PBMCs, obtained from culture after CMV antigen stimulation.

The CDR3 nucleotides are TGTGCCAGCAGCTTAGATTCGGCGAGGAATGAGCAGTTCTTC. It yields the protein CASSLDSARNEQFF. The gene calls are TRBV7-8 and TRBJ2-1, with D hard to call. Germline CDR1 SGHVS, CDR2 FQNEAQ. This CDR3 is 14 amino acids long. V gave up 1 base and J gave up 7 bases, with 11 bases separating them.